These 30 T cell receptor beta chains share one sample of origin, sequenced in a study of blood T cell repertoires in COVID-19. Clones were read by immunoSEQ multiplex PCR, and TCRdb kept only the in-frame ones, dropping some. The profile shows about 74,000 clones, approximately 85% of them singletons. Input material: peripheral blood. These receptors all stem from a man aged 70-80 years with acute or convalescent COVID-19.

The chain is built from TRBV5-6 and TRBJ2-3; D is perhaps TRBD1 (5 bases). The ends were cut back, 2 bases at V and 10 bases at J, with 11 bases in the middle. The CDR3 totals 12 residues. Germline-derived CDR1 and CDR2 are SGHDT and YYEEEE. CDR3 in amino acids: CASSFQGWAQYF. The CDR3 DNA follows: TGTGCCAGCAGCTTCCAGGGTTGGGCGCAGTATTTT.

Written as DNA, the CDR3 is TGTGCCAGCAGCTTACACGCTAGCGGGCCACAAGAGACCCAGTACTTC. It encodes CASSLHASGPQETQYF. The genes are TRBV7-9 and TRBJ2-5; 8 nucleotides match TRBD2. There are 16 residues in the CDR3. The germline V gene has CDR1 SEHNR and CDR2 FQNEAQ (reference sequence). V lost 2 bases to trimming and J lost 2 bases; unmatched junction nucleotides: 7.

This clone was observed once. This chain joins TRBV6-1 and TRBJ2-1; TRBD1 is a possible D gene (5 bases). The V gene's germline CDR1 is MNHNS and CDR2 SASEGT. V was shortened by 3 bases and J by 4 bases, with 13 bases between the two germline ends. This CDR3 contains 15 residues. The CDR3 DNA follows: TGTGCCAGCAGTGACAGACCCAGGGCTTACAATGAGCAGTTCTTC. Encoded protein: CASSDRPRAYNEQFF.

This chain connects TRBV19 to TRBJ2-7; TRBD1 matches 11 bases. Germline CDR1 reads LNHDA; CDR2 reads SQIVND (reference sequence). The CDR3 sequence is 18 residues long. V lost 7 bases to trimming and J lost 2 bases; unmatched junction nucleotides: 16. The CDR3 coding sequence is TGTGCCAGTACACGGACAGGGGGCTCAGTCAGGACCACCTACGAGCAGTACTTC. It codes for CASTRTGGSVRTTYEQYF.

A word on this clone: The junction departs from the called germline gene at one end, perhaps through a read error. The J gene is TRBJ1-3, the V gene TRBV7-7, with no clear D. Germline CDR1 reads SSHAT; CDR2 reads FNYEAQ (reference sequence). The CDR3 contains 13 residues. The CDR3 region is CASSLSSGNTIYF. The DNA of the CDR3 is TGTGCTAGCAGCCTCAGCTCTGGAAACACCATATATTTT. Variable domain in full (rest from reference TRBV7-7 and TRBJ1-3): GAGVSQSPRYKVTKRGQDVTLRCDPISSHATLYWYQQALGQGPEFLTYFNYEAQPDKSGLPSDRFSAERPEGSISTLTIQRTEQRDSAMYRCASSLSSGNTIYFGEGSWLTVV.

The table lists this clone with a few counts. The CDR3 DNA is TGTGCCAGCAGTGAATATCCAGCGGGAACCTACAATGAGCAGTTCTTC. Translation: CASSEYPAGTYNEQFF. The V and J genes are TRBV25-1 and TRBJ2-1; 7 bases are shared with TRBD2. Germline loops: CDR1 MGHDK, CDR2 SYGVNS. Trimming cost V 0 bases and J 2 bases; bases outside gene matches: 4. The CDR3 is made up of 16 amino acids.

This clone turned up a few times. The chain employs TRBV27 and TRBJ2-7; D perhaps matches TRBD2 (5 bases). CDR3 length: 12 residues. CDR1 and CDR2 from the germline V gene are MNHEY and SMNVEV (reference sequence). V lost 8 bases to trimming and J lost 3 bases, with 11 bases between them. The CDR3: CASGRNLYEQYF. CDR3 coding DNA: TGTGCCAGCGGGAGAAACCTCTACGAGCAGTACTTC.

A single count supports this clone. This chain connects TRBV2 to TRBJ1-1; D ambiguous. The CDR3 has 14 amino acids. Trimming took off 6 bases at V and 0 bases at J, with 11 bases between the two ends. CDR1 SNHLY and CDR2 FYNNEI come from the germline V gene. The CDR3 spells CASRSGRLNTEAFF. DNA for the CDR3: TGTGCCAGCAGAAGCGGACGGTTGAACACTGAAGCTTTCTTT. The full variable domain, in which reference TRBV2 and TRBJ1-1 provide the parts outside the CDR3, is EPEVTQTPSHQVTQMGQEVILRCVPISNHLYFYWYRQILGQKVEFLVSFYNNEISEKSEIFDDQFSVERPDGSNFTLKIRSTKLEDSAMYFCASRSGRLNTEAFFGQGTRLTVV.

The chain employs TRBV28 and TRBJ2-5; no reliable D call. Germline-derived CDR1 and CDR2 are MDHEN and SYDVKM. V was trimmed by 3 bases and J by 4 bases, leaving 12 bases between them. This CDR3 spans 14 amino acids. The CDR3 DNA reads as TGTGCCAGCAGTTTGGGTGAGGTCCGAGAGACCCAGTACTTC. The encoded protein is CASSLGEVRETQYF.

The V and J genes are TRBV3-1 (or the pseudogene TRBV3-2) and TRBJ2-5; D may be TRBD1 (5 bases). V lost 1 base, J lost 3 bases, and 9 bases lay in between. The CDR3 is 14 residues long. Germline CDR1 and CDR2: LGHDT and YNNKEL (reference sequence). CDR3 nucleotides: TGTGCCAGCAGCCAAGGGAAGGGGAAAGAGACCCAGTACTTC. This encodes CASSQGKGKETQYF.

The chain is built from TRBV7-2 and TRBJ1-5; D is uncertain. V shed 5 bases and J shed 7 bases, with 12 bases lying between them. The length of the CDR3 is 13 residues. Germline assignment: CDR1 SGHTA and CDR2 FQGNSA. The CDR3 DNA sequence: TGTGCCAGCAGCAGCATTGAGGGACAGCCCCAGCATTTT. This translates into CASSSIEGQPQHF.

Only one count was recorded for this clone. The chain employs TRBV6-6 and TRBJ2-4; possible D gene TRBD2, 6 bases. Trimming took 5 bases from V and 1 from J, leaving 15 bases between them. Germline assignment: CDR1 MNHNY and CDR2 SVGAGI (reference sequence). This CDR3 has 16 residues. The DNA for the CDR3 is TGTGCCAGCAGTCCCCGGGGCGGGGTGGCCAAAAACATTCAGTACTTC. Translating gives CASSPRGGVAKNIQYF.

The gene calls are TRBV9 and TRBJ1-1, with 7 bases lining up with TRBD1. After removal of 0 bases from V and 0 bases from J, the junction contained 2 bases not matched to a gene. Germline V gene lookup returns CDR1 SGDLS and CDR2 YYNGEE. The length of the CDR3 is 15 residues. Written as DNA, the CDR3 is TGTGCCAGCAGCGTAGTCGGACAGGTGAACACTGAAGCTTTCTTT. Its protein product is CASSVVGQVNTEAFF.

The rearrangement links TRBV11-2 to TRBJ1-4; 9 positions match TRBD1. Germline V gene sequence: CDR1 SGHAT, CDR2 FQNNGV. The CDR3 has 13 amino acids. The V and J ends lost 8 bases and 7 bases, in that order; junction bases with no gene match: 5. The CDR3 reads CASDRGTGEKLFF. The CDR3 DNA is TGTGCCAGCGACAGGGGGACTGGTGAAAAACTGTTTTTT.

This sequence joins TRBV7-6 and TRBJ1-3, with D unclear. Germline CDR1 is SGHVS and CDR2 is FNYEAQ. CDR3 length: 16 amino acids. Trimming left V 5 bases short and J 0 bases short, with 14 bases between. CDR3 in DNA: TGTGCCAGCAGCGCATCGGGCGGGAGCTCTGGAAACACCATATATTTT. Translation: CASSASGGSSGNTIYF. The full variable domain, rest sourced from reference TRBV7-6 and TRBJ1-3, is GAGVSQSPRYKVTKRGQDVALRCDPISGHVSLYWYRQALGQGPEFLTYFNYEAQQDKSGLPNDRFSAERPEGSISTLTIQRTEQRDSAMYRCASSASGGSSGNTIYFGEGSWLTVV.

The chain links TRBV6-5 to TRBJ2-1, with 8 bases that match TRBD1. From germline, CDR1 is MNHEY and CDR2 SVGAGI. The CDR3 has 13 amino acids. Unmatched junction bases numbered 3, after V lost 2 bases and J lost 9 bases. For the CDR3, the DNA is TGTGCCAGCAGTTACATCAGGGGGCGTGAGCAGTTCTTC. It is translated as CASSYIRGREQFF.

The chain is built from TRBV6-4 and TRBJ2-6; unclear D gene. With 0 bases removed from V and 1 base from J, the gap between germline ends came to 4 bases. This CDR3 spans 15 amino acids. The germline gives CDR1 MRHNA, CDR2 SNTAGT. The CDR3: CASSDSTSGANVLTF. The CDR3, as DNA: TGTGCCAGCAGTGACTCGACATCTGGGGCCAACGTCCTGACTTTC.

The CDR3 is CASRRAGSEQFF. CDR3 DNA: TGTGCCAGCAGGAGGGCGGGGAGTGAGCAGTTCTTC. The genes are TRBV2 and TRBJ2-1; perhaps TRBD2 as D (6 bases). V lost 6 bases and J 9 bases, leaving 12 bases between the germline ends. Germline V gives CDR1 SNHLY, CDR2 FYNNEI. This CDR3 has 12 amino acids.

The gene calls are TRBV27 and TRBJ1-6; D may be TRBD1 (5 bases). From germline, CDR1 is MNHEY and CDR2 SMNVEV (reference sequence). CDR3 length: 18 residues. The ends were cut back, 4 bases at V and 0 bases at J, with 16 bases in the middle. Here the CDR3 reads CASSSLIQDGSYNSPLHF. CDR3 coding DNA: TGTGCCAGCAGTTCACTTATACAGGATGGCTCCTATAATTCACCCCTCCACTTT.

This rearrangement joins TRBV7-9 to TRBJ2-5; 8 bases line up with TRBD1. The germline V gene encodes CDR1 SEHNR and CDR2 FQNEAQ (reference sequence). V shed 1 base, J shed 5 bases, and the junction held 12 bases outside the gene matches. The CDR3 is made up of 17 amino acids. This chain's CDR3 is CASSLVGAGGRGETQYF. The CDR3 coding sequence is TGTGCCAGCAGCTTAGTTGGGGCAGGGGGCCGGGGGGAGACCCAGTACTTC.

The gene calls are TRBV9 and TRBJ2-7; no firm D call. The CDR3 consists of 15 residues. Trimming removed 0 bases from V and 0 bases from J, with 10 bases in between. Germline V lookup: CDR1 SGDLS, CDR2 YYNGEE. The CDR3 is CASSVEPESSYEQYF. CDR3 coding DNA: TGTGCCAGCAGCGTAGAGCCGGAGAGCTCCTACGAGCAGTACTTC.

This clone was observed a few times. The chain joins TRBV3-1 (or the pseudogene TRBV3-2) to TRBJ1-5; perhaps TRBD1 as D (6 bases). With 0 bases removed from V and 4 bases from J, the gap between germline ends came to 7 bases. Per germline, CDR1 LGHDT and CDR2 YNNKEL (reference sequence). This CDR3 contains 14 residues. In nucleotides, the CDR3 is TGTGCCAGCAGCCAAGATCAGGGGAATCAGCCCCAGCATTTT. This gives the protein CASSQDQGNQPQHF.

The rearrangement uses TRBV9 and TRBJ2-2; 9 nucleotides align to TRBD2. Germline assignment: CDR1 SGDLS and CDR2 YYNGEE. V lost 2 bases to trimming and J lost 1 base; unmatched junction nucleotides: 6. The CDR3 runs 17 residues. Here the CDR3 reads CASSVMASGMNTGELFF. For the CDR3, the DNA is TGTGCCAGCAGCGTTATGGCTAGCGGGATGAACACCGGGGAGCTGTTTTTT.

This sequence joins TRBV7-2 and TRBJ2-7, with 7 nucleotides matching TRBD1. Germline V gives CDR1 SGHTA, CDR2 FQGNSA. The CDR3 runs to 15 residues. The junction had 9 bases not matched to a gene; V was cut back by 5 bases and J by 2 bases. The CDR3 spells CASSPDRALTYEQYF. The CDR3 bases are TGTGCCAGCAGCCCAGACAGGGCATTGACCTACGAGCAGTACTTC.

The V gene is TRBV4-2, the J gene TRBJ2-2; D gene uncertain. The CDR3 has 14 residues. CDR1 is LGHNA, CDR2 YNFKEQ, per germline. V was clipped by 0 bases and J by 7 bases, with 9 bases between them. The CDR3 region has the DNA TGTGCCAGCAGCCAAGATCCCGTTTTCGGGGAGCTGTTTTTT. This gives the protein CASSQDPVFGELFF.

This chain uses TRBV12-5 with TRBJ1-1; D ambiguous. The CDR3 is 13 amino acids. Germline V lookup: CDR1 LGHNT, CDR2 FRNRAP. V was cut by 3 bases and J by 5 bases, with 10 bases left in between. The CDR3 sequence: CASGFAGGTEAFF. For the CDR3, the DNA is TGTGCTAGTGGTTTCGCTGGCGGGACTGAAGCTTTCTTT.

This chain connects TRBV6-1 to TRBJ2-7, with TRBD2 matching over 7 bases. This CDR3 contains 14 residues. V trimming: 3 bases; J trimming: 2 bases; junction bases outside the gene matches: 4. Germline V gene data show CDR1 as MNHNS and CDR2 as SASEGT. The CDR3 DNA sequence: TGTGCCAGCAGTGATGCGGGACTACCCTACGAGCAGTACTTC. It translates to CASSDAGLPYEQYF.

The rearrangement joins TRBV15 to TRBJ2-2; TRBD1 agrees at 10 bases. Unmatched junction bases numbered 3, after V lost 4 bases and J lost 7 bases. This CDR3 spans 14 amino acids. Germline CDR1 and CDR2: LNHNV and YYDKDF (reference sequence). The CDR3 bases are TGTGCCACCAGCATGGGACAGGGGATCGGGGAGCTGTTTTTT. Protein sequence: CATSMGQGIGELFF. The whole variable domain, filled in from reference TRBV15 and TRBJ2-2, reads DAMVIQNPRYQVTQFGKPVTLSCSQTLNHNVMYWYQQKSSQAPKLLFHYYDKDFNNEADTPDNFQSRRPNTSFCFLDIRSPGLGDTAMYLCATSMGQGIGELFFGEGSRLTVL.

The J gene is TRBJ2-7, the V gene TRBV19; a possible D gene is TRBD2 (6 bases). The CDR3 extends over 16 amino acids. Germline V gene lookup returns CDR1 LNHDA and CDR2 SQIVND (reference sequence). V was shortened by 6 bases and J by 0 bases, with 18 bases between the two germline ends. Here the CDR3 reads CASSPTAGTGSYEQYF. In DNA, the CDR3 is TGTGCCAGTAGCCCCACGGCGGGGACGGGCTCCTACGAGCAGTACTTC.

The genes are TRBV20-1 and TRBJ2-1; 9 nucleotides align to TRBD1. The length of the CDR3 is 15 residues. V shed 3 bases and J 2 bases; nucleotides not matched to a gene: 5. CDR1 and CDR2 from the germline V gene are DFQATT and SNEGSKA (reference sequence). CDR3 DNA sequence: TGCAGTGCTAGTTTCGACAGGGGGACCTACAATGAGCAGTTCTTC. Protein sequence: CSASFDRGTYNEQFF.